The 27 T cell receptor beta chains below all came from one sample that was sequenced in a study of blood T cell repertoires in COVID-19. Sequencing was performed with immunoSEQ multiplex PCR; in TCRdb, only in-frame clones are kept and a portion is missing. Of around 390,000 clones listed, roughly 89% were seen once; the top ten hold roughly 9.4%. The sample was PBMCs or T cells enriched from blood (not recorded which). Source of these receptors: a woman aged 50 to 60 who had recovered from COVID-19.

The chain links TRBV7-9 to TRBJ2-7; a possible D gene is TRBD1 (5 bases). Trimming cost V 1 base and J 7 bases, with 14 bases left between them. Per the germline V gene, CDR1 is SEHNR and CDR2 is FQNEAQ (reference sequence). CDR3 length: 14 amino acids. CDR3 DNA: TGTGCCAGCAGCTTAGACCTAGGGGTGCGGGAGCAGTACTTC. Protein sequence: CASSLDLGVREQYF.

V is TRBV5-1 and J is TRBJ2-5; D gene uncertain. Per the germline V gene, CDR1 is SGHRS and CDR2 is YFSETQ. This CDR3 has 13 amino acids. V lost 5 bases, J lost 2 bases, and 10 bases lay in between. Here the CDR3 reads CASRGWAQETQYF. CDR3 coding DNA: TGCGCCAGCAGGGGTTGGGCGCAAGAGACCCAGTACTTC.

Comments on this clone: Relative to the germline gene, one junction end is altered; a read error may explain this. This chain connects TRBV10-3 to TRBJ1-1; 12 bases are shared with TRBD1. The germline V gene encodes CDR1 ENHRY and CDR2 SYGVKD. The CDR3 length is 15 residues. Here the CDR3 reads CATSPGTGGGTEAFF. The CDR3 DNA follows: TGTGCCACCAGTCCCGGGACAGGGGGCGGGACTGAAGCTTTCTTT.

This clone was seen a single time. The CDR3 region is CASSYDRFGNTIYF. The CDR3 DNA follows: TGTGCCAGCAGTTATGATCGGTTTGGAAACACCATATATTTT. The chain couples TRBV6-5 to TRBJ1-3, with D uncertain. The germline V and J ends were trimmed by 3 bases and 3 bases, with 9 bases remaining between them. In germline, CDR1 is MNHEY, CDR2 SVGAGI. CDR3 length equals 14 residues.

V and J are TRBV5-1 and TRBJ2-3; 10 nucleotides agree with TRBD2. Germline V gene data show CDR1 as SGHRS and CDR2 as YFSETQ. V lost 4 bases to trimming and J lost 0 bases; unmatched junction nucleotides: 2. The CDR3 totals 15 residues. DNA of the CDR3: TGCGCCAGCAGCATGGGACTAGCGAGCACAGATACGCAGTATTTT. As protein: CASSMGLASTDTQYF.

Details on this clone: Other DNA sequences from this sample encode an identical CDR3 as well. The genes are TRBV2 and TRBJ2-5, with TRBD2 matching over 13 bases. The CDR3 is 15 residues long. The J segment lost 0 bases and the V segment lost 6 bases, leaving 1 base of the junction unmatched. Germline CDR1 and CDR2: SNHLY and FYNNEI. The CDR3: CASSGLAGDQETQYF. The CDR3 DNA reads TGTGCCAGCAGCGGACTAGCGGGGGACCAAGAGACCCAGTACTTC.

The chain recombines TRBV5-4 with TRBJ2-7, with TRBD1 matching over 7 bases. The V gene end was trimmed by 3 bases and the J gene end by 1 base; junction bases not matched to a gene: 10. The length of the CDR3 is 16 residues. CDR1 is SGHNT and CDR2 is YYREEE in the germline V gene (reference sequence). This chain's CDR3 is CASSSIAVTGSYEQYF. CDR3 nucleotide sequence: TGTGCCAGCAGCTCGATCGCCGTGACAGGGTCCTACGAGCAGTACTTC.

DNA for the CDR3: TGCAGCGTTGCCAGGGGGTTCACCGGGGAGCTGTTTTTT. Its translation is CSVARGFTGELFF. V usage is TRBV29-1 and J usage is TRBJ2-2, with TRBD1 identical over 7 bases. The germline gives CDR1 SQVTM, CDR2 ANQGSEA. V shed 4 bases, J shed 4 bases, and the junction held 3 bases outside the gene matches. The CDR3 spans 13 residues.

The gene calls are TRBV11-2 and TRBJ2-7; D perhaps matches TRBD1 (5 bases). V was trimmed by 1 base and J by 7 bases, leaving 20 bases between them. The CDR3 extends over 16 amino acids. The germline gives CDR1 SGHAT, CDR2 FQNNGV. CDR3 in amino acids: CASSLVLSQGLGEQYF. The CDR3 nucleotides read TGTGCCAGCAGCTTAGTTCTGTCCCAGGGATTGGGGGAGCAGTACTTC.

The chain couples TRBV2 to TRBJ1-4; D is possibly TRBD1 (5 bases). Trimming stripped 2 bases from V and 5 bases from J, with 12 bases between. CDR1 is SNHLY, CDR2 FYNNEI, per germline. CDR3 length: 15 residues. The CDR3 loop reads CASSERRGNNEKLFF. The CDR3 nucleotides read TGTGCCAGCAGTGAAAGGAGGGGAAACAATGAAAAACTGTTTTTT.

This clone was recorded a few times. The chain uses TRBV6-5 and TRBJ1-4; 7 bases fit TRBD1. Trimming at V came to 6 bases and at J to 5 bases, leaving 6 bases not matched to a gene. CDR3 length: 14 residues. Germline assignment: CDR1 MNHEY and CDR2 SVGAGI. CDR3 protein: CASRRTGRNEKLFF. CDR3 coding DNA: TGTGCCAGCAGAAGGACAGGTCGGAATGAAAAACTGTTTTTT.

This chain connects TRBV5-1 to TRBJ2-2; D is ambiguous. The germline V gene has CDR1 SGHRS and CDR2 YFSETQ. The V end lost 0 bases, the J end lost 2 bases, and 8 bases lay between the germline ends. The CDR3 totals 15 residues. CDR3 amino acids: CASSLETVNTGELFF. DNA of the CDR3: TGCGCCAGCAGCTTGGAAACAGTTAACACCGGGGAGCTGTTTTTT.

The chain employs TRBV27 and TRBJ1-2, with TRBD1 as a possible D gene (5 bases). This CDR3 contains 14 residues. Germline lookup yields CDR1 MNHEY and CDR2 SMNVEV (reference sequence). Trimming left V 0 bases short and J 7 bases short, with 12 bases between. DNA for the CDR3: TGTGCCAGCAGTTTATCGGGCCGGGGGGTTGGCTACACCTTC. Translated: CASSLSGRGVGYTF.

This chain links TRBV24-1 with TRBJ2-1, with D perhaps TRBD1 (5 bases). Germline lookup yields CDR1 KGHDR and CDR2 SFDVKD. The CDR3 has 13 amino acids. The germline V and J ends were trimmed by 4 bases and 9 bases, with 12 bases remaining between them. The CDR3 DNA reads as TGTGCCACCAGTGACCCTAGTAGGGGTGAGCAGTTCTTC. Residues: CATSDPSRGEQFF.

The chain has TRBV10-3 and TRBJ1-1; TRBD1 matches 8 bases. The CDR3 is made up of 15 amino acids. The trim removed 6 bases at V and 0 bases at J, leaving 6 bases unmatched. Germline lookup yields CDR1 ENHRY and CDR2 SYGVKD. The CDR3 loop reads CAIRTGQGMNTEAFF. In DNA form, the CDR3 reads TGTGCCATCAGGACTGGACAGGGAATGAACACTGAAGCTTTCTTT.

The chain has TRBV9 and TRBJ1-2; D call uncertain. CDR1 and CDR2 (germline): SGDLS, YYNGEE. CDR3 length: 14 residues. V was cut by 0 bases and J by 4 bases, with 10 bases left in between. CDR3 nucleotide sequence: TGTGCCAGCAGCGTAGGGGCTGGCACCTATGGCTACACCTTC. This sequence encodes CASSVGAGTYGYTF.

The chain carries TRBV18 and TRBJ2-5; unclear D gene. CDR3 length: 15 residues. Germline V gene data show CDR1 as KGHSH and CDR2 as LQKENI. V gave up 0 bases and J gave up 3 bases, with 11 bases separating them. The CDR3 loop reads CASSPPNTPKETQYF. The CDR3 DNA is TGTGCCAGCTCACCACCGAATACTCCCAAAGAGACCCAGTACTTC.

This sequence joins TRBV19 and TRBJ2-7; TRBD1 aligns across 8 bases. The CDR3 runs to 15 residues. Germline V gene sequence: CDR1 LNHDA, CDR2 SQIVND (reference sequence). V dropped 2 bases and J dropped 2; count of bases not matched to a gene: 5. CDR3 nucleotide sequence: TGTGCCAGTAGTATAAGCAGGGGGCTCCCCTACGAGCAGTACTTC. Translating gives CASSISRGLPYEQYF.

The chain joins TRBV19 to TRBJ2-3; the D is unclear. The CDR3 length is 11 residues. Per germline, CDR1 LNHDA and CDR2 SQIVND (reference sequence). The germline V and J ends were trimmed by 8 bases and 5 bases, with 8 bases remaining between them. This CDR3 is CASCYLDTQYF. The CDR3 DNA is TGTGCCAGTTGTTACTTAGATACGCAGTATTTT.

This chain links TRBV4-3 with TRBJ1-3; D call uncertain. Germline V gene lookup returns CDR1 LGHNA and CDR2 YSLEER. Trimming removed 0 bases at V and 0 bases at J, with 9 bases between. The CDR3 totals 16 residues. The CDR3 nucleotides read TGCGCCAGCAGCCAAGATTTGGGAGGCTCTGGAAACACCATATATTTT. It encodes CASSQDLGGSGNTIYF.

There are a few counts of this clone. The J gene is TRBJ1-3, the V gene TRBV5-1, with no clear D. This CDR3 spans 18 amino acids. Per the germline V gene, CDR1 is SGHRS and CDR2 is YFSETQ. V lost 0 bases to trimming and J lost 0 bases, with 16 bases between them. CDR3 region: CASSLEGSRPSSGNTIYF. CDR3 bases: TGCGCCAGCAGCTTGGAAGGTTCCAGGCCAAGCTCTGGAAACACCATATATTTT.

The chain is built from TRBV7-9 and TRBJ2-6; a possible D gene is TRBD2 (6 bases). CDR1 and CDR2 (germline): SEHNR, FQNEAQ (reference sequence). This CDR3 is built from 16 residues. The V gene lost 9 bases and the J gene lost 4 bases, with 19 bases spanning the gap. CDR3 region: CASPGGSYSGANVLTF. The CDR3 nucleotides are TGTGCCAGTCCAGGAGGGTCGTACTCCGGGGCCAACGTCCTGACTTTC.

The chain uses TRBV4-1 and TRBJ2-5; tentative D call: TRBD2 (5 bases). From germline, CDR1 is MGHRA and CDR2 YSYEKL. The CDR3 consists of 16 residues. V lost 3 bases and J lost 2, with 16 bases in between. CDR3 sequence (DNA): TGCGCCAGCAGCCAGTCCCCGCCCACTAGACAAGAGACCCAGTACTTC. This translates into CASSQSPPTRQETQYF.

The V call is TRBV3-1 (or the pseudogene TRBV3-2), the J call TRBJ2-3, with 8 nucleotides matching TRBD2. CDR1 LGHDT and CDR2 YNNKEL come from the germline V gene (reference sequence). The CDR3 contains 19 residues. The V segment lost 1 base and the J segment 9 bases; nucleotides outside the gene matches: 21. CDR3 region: CASSQVRAGGSQFIETQYF. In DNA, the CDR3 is TGTGCCAGCAGCCAAGTTAGGGCGGGGGGCTCACAATTCATTGAGACGCAGTATTTT.

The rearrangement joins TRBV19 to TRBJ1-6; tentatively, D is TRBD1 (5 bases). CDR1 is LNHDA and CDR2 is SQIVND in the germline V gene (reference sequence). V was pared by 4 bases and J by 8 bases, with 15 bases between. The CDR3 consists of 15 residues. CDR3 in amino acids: CASSKEGRSYSPLHF. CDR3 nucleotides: TGTGCCAGTAGTAAGGAGGGGCGATCGTATTCACCCCTCCACTTT.

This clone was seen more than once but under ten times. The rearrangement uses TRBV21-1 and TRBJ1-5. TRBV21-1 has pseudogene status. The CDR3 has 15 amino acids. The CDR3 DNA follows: TGTGCCAGCAGCAAGAGGGCTATTAGCAATCAGCCCCAGCATTTT. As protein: CASSKRAISNQPQHF.

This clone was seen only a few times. CDR3 region: CASRGTYDGYTF. CDR3 nucleotides: TGTGCCAGCCGAGGTACGTACGATGGCTACACCTTC. V and J are TRBV28 and TRBJ1-2; D is unclear. Germline-derived CDR1 and CDR2 are MDHEN and SYDVKM. V shed 8 bases and J shed 6 bases, with 13 bases lying between them. The CDR3 covers 12 residues.